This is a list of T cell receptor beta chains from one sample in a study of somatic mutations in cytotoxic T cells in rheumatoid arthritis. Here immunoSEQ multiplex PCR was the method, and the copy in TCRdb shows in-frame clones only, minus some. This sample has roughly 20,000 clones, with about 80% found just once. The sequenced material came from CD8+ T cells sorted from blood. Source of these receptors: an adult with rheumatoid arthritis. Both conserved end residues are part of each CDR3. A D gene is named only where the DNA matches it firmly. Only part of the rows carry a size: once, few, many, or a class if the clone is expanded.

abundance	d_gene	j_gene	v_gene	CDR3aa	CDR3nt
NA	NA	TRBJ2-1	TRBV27	CASTLGVGFEQFF	TGTGCCAGCACTCTGGGCGTGGGATTCGAGCAGTTCTTC
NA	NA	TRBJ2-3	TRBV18	CASSPEAGSTDTQYF	TGTGCCAGCTCACCAGAGGCGGGGAGCACAGATACGCAGTATTTT
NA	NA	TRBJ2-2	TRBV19	CASSPGHTNTGELFF	TGTGCCAGTAGTCCGGGACATACGAACACCGGGGAGCTGTTTTTT
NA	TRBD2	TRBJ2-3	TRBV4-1	CASSLPRAGGPMDTQYF	TGCGCCAGCAGCCTCCCCAGGGCGGGAGGGCCTATGGATACGCAGTATTTT
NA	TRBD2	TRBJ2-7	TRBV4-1	CASGVGLAYEQYF	TGCGCCAGCGGGGTGGGACTAGCCTACGAGCAGTACTTC
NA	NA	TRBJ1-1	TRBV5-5	CASSFTGEEAFF	TGTGCCAGCAGCTTTACGGGGGAGGAAGCTTTCTTT
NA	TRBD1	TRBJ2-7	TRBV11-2	CASSYGQAYEQYF	TGTGCCAGCAGCTATGGACAGGCCTACGAGCAGTACTTC
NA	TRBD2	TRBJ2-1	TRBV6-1	CASSEYSGRSHEQFF	TGTGCCAGCAGTGAATATAGCGGGAGGTCCCATGAGCAGTTCTTC
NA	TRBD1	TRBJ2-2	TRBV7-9	CASSLILQGDGGELFF	TGTGCCAGCAGCTTAATTCTACAGGGGGACGGCGGGGAGCTGTTTTTT
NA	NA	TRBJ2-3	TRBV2	CASSRGADTQYF	TGTGCCAGCAGTAGGGGGGCAGATACGCAGTATTTT
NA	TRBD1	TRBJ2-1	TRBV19	CASSMGQANEQFF	TGTGCCAGTAGTATGGGACAGGCCAATGAGCAGTTCTTC
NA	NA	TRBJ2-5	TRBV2	CASSEAPTVGYF	TGTGCCAGCAGTGAAGCGCCGACAGTTGGGTACTTC
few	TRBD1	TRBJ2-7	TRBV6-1	CATMTGAHEQYF	TGTGCCACCATGACAGGGGCACACGAGCAGTACTTC
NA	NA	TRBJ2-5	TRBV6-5	CASSYSGQGQETQYF	TGTGCCAGCAGTTACTCGGGGCAGGGCCAAGAGACCCAGTACTTC
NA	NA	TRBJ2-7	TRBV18	CASSPTAYEQYF	TGTGCCAGCTCACCAACAGCGTACGAGCAGTACTTC
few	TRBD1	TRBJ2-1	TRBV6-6	CASSPTGQGINEQFF	TGTGCCAGCAGCCCTACGGGACAGGGCATCAATGAGCAGTTCTTC
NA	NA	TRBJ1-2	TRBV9	CASSQDGGHYGYTF	TGTGCCAGCAGCCAAGATGGGGGGCACTATGGCTACACCTTC
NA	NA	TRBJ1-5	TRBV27	CASSLGPGGNQPQHF	TGTGCCAGCAGTTTGGGCCCTGGGGGCAATCAGCCCCAGCATTTT
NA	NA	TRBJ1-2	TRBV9	CASSVGDSWYGYTF	TGTGCCAGCAGCGTGGGTGACAGTTGGTATGGCTACACCTTC
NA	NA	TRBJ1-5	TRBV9	CASSVGQGLGQPQHF	TGTGCCAGCAGCGTAGGTCAGGGGCTCGGTCAGCCCCAGCATTTT
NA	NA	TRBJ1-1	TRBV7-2	CASSLAGRTEAFF	TGTGCCAGCAGCTTAGCGGGACGTACTGAAGCTTTCTTT
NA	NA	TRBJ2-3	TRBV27	CASSGASLSTDTQYF	TGTGCCAGCAGTGGGGCTAGCCTGAGCACAGATACGCAGTATTTT
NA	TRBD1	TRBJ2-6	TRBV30	CAWGQGPATGANVLTF	TGTGCCTGGGGACAGGGTCCAGCGACTGGGGCCAACGTCCTGACTTTC
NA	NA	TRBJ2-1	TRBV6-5	CASSLSSSSYNEQFF	TGTGCCAGCAGCCTATCGTCCAGCTCCTACAATGAGCAGTTCTTC
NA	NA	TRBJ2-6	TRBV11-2	CASSSTGANVLTF	TGTGCCAGCAGCTCAACTGGGGCCAACGTCCTGACTTTC
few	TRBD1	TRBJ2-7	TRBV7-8	CASSSGQGLTYEQYF	TGTGCCAGCAGCTCGGGACAGGGATTAACCTACGAGCAGTACTTC
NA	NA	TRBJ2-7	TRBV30	CAWGGTDYEQYF	TGTGCCTGGGGGGGGACAGACTACGAGCAGTACTTC
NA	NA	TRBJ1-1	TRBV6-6	CASTRNVNTEAFF	TGTGCCAGCACCCGTAATGTTAACACTGAAGCTTTCTTT
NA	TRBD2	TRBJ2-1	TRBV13	CASSLVSGRAANEQFF	TGTGCCAGCAGCTTAGTAAGCGGGAGGGCGGCCAATGAGCAGTTCTTC
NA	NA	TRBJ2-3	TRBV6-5	CASTGGATDTDTQYF	TGTGCCAGCACAGGAGGGGCAACCGACACAGATACGCAGTATTTT
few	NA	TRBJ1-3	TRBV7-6	CASSLLEGRNTIYF	TGTGCCAGCAGCTTACTCGAGGGTCGAAACACCATATATTTT
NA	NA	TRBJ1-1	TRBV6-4	CASSTPYTEAFF	TGTGCCAGCAGCACACCTTACACTGAAGCTTTCTTT
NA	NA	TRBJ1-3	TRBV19	CASIGRAYSGNTIYF	TGTGCCAGTATCGGCAGGGCTTACTCTGGAAACACCATATATTTT
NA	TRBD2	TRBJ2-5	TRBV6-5	CASSYSELAGKKTQYF	TGTGCCAGCAGTTACTCGGAGCTAGCGGGAAAAAAGACCCAGTACTTC
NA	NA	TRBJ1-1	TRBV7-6	CASSLVGGDSGTEAFF	TGTGCCAGCAGCTTAGTCGGGGGGGATTCGGGGACTGAAGCTTTCTTT
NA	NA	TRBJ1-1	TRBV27	CASSDIMTEAFF	TGTGCCAGCAGCGACATTATGACTGAAGCTTTCTTT
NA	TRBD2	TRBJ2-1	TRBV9	CASSVAGGPYNEQFF	TGTGCCAGCAGCGTAGCGGGGGGGCCGTACAATGAGCAGTTCTTC
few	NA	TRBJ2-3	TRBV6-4	CASSDSKGGTDTQYF	TGTGCCAGCAGTGACTCGAAGGGGGGCACAGATACGCAGTATTTT
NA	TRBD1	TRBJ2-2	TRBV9	CASSGQGTGELFF	TGTGCCAGCAGCGGACAGGGAACCGGGGAGCTGTTTTTT
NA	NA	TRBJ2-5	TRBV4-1	CASSQDEVKTQYF	TGCGCCAGCAGCCAAGATGAGGTGAAGACCCAGTACTTC
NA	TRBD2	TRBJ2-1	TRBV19	CASSIVSGGGYEQFF	TGTGCCAGTAGTATAGTTAGCGGGGGAGGGTATGAGCAGTTCTTC
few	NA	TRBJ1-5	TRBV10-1	CASSEGIGDNQPQHF	TGCGCCAGCAGTGAGGGAATTGGTGACAATCAGCCCCAGCATTTT
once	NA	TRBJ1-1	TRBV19	CASSIDQGPQPPEAFF	TGTGCCAGTAGTATAGATCAGGGTCCCCAACCACCTGAAGCTTTCTTT
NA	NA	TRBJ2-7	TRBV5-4	CASSLGDHEQYF	TGTGCCAGCAGCTTGGGGGACCACGAGCAGTACTTC
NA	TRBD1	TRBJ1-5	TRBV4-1	CASSQTTGGSSNQPQHF	TGCGCCAGCAGCCAAACGACAGGGGGTAGTAGCAATCAGCCCCAGCATTTT
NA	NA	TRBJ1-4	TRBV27	CASSSTQTTGWMANEKLFF	TGTGCCAGCAGTTCTACCCAAACAACAGGGTGGATGGCTAATGAAAAACTGTTTTTT
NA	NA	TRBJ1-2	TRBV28	CASNLDRANYGYTF	TGTGCCAGCAATCTAGACCGAGCTAACTATGGCTACACCTTC
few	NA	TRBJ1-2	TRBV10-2	CASRGGLILGGYTF	TGCGCCAGCAGGGGAGGATTAATTCTGGGTGGCTACACCTTC
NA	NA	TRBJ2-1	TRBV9	CASSVDGGSSYNEQFF	TGTGCCAGCAGCGTAGACGGCGGCAGCTCCTACAATGAGCAGTTCTTC
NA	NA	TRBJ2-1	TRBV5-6	CASSLSGSGYYNEQFF	TGTGCCAGCAGCTTGTCGGGGAGCGGTTACTACAATGAGCAGTTCTTC